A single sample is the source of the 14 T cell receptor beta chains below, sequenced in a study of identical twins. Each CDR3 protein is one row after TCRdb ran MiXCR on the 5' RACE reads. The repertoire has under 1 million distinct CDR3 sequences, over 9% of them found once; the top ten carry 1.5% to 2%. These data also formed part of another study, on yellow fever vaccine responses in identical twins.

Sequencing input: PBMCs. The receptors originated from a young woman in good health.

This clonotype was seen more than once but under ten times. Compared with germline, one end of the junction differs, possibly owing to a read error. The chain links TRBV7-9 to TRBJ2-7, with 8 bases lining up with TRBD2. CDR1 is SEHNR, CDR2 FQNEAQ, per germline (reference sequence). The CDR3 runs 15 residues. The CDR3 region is CASSYGVSGAYGQYF. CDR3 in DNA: TGTGCCAGCTCCTACGGGGTTAGCGGGGCCTACGGGCAGTACTTC.

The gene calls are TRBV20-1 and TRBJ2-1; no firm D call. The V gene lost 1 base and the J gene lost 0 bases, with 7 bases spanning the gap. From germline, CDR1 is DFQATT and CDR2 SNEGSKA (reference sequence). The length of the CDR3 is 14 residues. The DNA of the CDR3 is TGCAGTGCTAGAGCCACCCTCTCCTACAATGAGCAGTTCTTC. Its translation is CSARATLSYNEQFF.

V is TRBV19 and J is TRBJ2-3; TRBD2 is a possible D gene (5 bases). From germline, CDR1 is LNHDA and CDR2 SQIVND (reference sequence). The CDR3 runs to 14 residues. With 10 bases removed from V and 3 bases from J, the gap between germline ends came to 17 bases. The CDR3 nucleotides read TGTGCCACCGGTGTGTCGGAGGTTACAGATACGCAGTATTTT. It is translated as CATGVSEVTDTQYF. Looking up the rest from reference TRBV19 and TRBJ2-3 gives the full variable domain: DGGITQSPKYLFRKEGQNVTLSCEQNLNHDAMYWYRQDPGQGLRLIYYSQIVNDFQKGDIAEGYSVSREKKESFPLTVTSAQKNPTAFYLCATGVSEVTDTQYFGPGTRLTVL.

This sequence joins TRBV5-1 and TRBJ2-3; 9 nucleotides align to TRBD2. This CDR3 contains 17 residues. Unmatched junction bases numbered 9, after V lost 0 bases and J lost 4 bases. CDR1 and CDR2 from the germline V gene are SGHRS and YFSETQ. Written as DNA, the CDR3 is TGCGCCAGCAGCTTGGTGCCTAGCGGGATCCGGGCAGATACGCAGTATTTT. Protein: CASSLVPSGIRADTQYF.

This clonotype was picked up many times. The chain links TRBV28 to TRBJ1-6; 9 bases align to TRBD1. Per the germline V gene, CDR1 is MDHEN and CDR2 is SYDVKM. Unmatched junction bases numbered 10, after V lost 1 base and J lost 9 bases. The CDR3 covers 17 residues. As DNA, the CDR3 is TGTGCCAGCAGTTTATATGGGACAGGGAAATTTGGTTCACCCCTCCACTTT. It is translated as CASSLYGTGKFGSPLHF.

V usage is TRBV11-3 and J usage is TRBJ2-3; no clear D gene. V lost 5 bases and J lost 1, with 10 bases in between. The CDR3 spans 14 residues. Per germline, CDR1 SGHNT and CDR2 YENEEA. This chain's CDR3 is CASSPRAGTDTQYF. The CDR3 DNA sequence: TGTGCCAGCAGCCCTCGGGCGGGCACAGATACGCAGTATTTT.

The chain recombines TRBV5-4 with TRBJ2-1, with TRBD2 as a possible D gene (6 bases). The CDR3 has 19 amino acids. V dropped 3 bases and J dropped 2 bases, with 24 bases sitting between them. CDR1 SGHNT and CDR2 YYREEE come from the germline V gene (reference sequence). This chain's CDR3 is CASSSGLTSASTAYNEQFF. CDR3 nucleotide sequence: TGTGCCAGCAGCTCCGGACTAACGTCCGCATCAACAGCCTACAATGAGCAGTTCTTC. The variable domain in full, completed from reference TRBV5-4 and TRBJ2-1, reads ETGVTQSPTHLIKTRGQQVTLRCSSQSGHNTVSWYQQALGQGPQFIFQYYREEENGRGNFPPRFSGLQFPNYSSELNVNALELDDSALYLCASSSGLTSASTAYNEQFFGPGTRLTVL.

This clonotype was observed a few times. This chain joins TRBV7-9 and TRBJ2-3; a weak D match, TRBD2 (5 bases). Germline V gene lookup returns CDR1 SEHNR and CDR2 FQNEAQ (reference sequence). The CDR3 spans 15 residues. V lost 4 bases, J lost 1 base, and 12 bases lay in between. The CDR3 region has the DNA TGTGCCAGCAGCTCCGCCCGGCGGGGCACAGATACGCAGTATTTT. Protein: CASSSARRGTDTQYF.

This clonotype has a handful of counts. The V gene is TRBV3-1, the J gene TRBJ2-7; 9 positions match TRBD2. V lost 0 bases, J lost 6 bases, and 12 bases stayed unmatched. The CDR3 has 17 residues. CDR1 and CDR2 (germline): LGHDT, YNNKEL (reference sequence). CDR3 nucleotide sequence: TGTGCCAGCAGCCAAGAAAAGGCGATAGCGGGGGCCCTCGAGCAGTACTTC. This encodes CASSQEKAIAGALEQYF.

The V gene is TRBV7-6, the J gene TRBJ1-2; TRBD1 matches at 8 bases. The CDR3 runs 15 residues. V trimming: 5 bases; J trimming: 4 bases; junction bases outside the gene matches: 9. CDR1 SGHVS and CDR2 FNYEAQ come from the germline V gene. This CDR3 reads CASSPGQGDTYGYTF. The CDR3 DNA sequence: TGTGCCAGCAGCCCTGGACAGGGTGATACCTATGGCTACACCTTC. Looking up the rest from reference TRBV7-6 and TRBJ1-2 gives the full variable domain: GAGVSQSPRYKVTKRGQDVALRCDPISGHVSLYWYRQALGQGPEFLTYFNYEAQQDKSGLPNDRFSAERPEGSISTLTIQRTEQRDSAMYRCASSPGQGDTYGYTFGSGTRLTVV.

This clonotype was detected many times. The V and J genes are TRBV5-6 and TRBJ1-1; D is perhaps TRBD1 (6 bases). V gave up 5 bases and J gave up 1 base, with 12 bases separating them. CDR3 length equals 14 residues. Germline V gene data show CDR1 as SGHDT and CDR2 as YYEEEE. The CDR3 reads CASRITGRNTEAFF. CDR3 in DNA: TGTGCCAGCAGAATAACAGGGCGGAACACTGAAGCTTTCTTT. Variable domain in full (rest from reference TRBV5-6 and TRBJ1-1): DAGVTQSPTHLIKTRGQQVTLRCSPKSGHDTVSWYQQALGQGPQFIFQYYEEEERQRGNFPDRFSGHQFPNYSSELNVNALLLGDSALYLCASRITGRNTEAFFGQGTRLTVV.

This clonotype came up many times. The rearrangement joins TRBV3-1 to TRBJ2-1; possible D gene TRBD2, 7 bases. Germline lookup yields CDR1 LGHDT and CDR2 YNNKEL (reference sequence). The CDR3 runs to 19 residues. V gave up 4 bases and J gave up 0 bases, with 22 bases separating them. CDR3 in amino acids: CASSPRLGGGPSSYNEQFF. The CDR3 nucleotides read TGTGCCAGCAGCCCCCGACTCGGCGGGGGCCCTAGCTCCTACAATGAGCAGTTCTTC.

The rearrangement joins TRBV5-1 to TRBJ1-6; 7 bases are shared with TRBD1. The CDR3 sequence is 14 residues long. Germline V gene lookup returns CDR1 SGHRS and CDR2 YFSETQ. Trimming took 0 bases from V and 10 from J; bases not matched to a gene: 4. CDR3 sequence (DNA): TGCGCCAGCAGCTTGGGAGGGGGCCAGTCACCCCTCCACTTT. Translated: CASSLGGGQSPLHF.

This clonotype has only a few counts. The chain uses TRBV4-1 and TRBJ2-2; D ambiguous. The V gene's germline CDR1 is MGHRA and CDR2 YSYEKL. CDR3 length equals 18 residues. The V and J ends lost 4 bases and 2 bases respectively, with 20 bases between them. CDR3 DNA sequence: TGCGCCAGCAGCCTCCAGAGGACGGAGCGCGGCAACACCGGGGAGCTGTTTTTT. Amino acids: CASSLQRTERGNTGELFF.